These 26 T cell receptor beta chains were all obtained from the same sample, sequenced in a study of beta chain features in type 1 diabetes. Isolated RNA was reverse transcribed in full, so expressed TCRB transcripts were sequenced. Sequencing was performed with immunoSEQ multiplex PCR; in TCRdb, only in-frame clones are kept and a portion is missing. The table has around 310,000 clones, approximately 9.9% seen once; the top ten hold 0.015% to 0.02%. The sample comprised naive CD4+ T cells from blood. All receptors derive from a woman aged 25 to 39 in good health.

This chain connects TRBV18 to TRBJ2-7, with D tentatively TRBD1 (6 bases). Per the germline V gene, CDR1 is KGHSH and CDR2 is LQKENI. This CDR3 comprises 13 residues. Trimming took off 3 bases at V and 4 bases at J, with 10 bases between the two ends. The CDR3 DNA reads TGTGCCAGCTCACCCAATGGACAGTACGAGCAGTACTTC. This codes for CASSPNGQYEQYF.

This clone was detected only a few times. The gene calls are TRBV29-1 and TRBJ2-3; D ambiguous. Germline V lookup: CDR1 SQVTM, CDR2 ANQGSEA. Deletions cut 2 bases from V and 2 bases from J, with 5 bases between. The CDR3 is 12 residues long. The chain's CDR3 is CSVELFTDTQYF. The CDR3 bases are TGCAGCGTTGAACTATTCACAGATACGCAGTATTTT.

This clone was picked up a small number of times. The chain combines TRBV7-9 with TRBJ2-3, with D possibly TRBD1 on 5 matching bases. The germline V and J ends were trimmed by 8 bases and 3 bases, with 12 bases remaining between them. CDR1 is SEHNR and CDR2 is FQNEAQ in the germline V gene (reference sequence). CDR3 size: 13 residues. The CDR3 DNA follows: TGTGCCAGCCTGACAGCCGCTACAGATACGCAGTATTTT. Residues: CASLTAATDTQYF. Based on the CDR3 plus reference TRBV7-9 and TRBJ2-3, the full variable domain is DTGVSQNPRHKITKRGQNVTFRCDPISEHNRLYWYRQTLGQGPEFLTYFQNEAQLEKSRLLSDRFSAERPKGSFSTLEIQRTEQGDSAMYLCASLTAATDTQYFGPGTRLTVL.

The gene calls are TRBV9 and TRBJ2-4; D call uncertain. Germline values: CDR1 SGDLS, CDR2 YYNGEE. The ends were cut back, 4 bases at V and 7 bases at J, with 15 bases in the middle. This CDR3 is built from 14 residues. The CDR3 DNA reads TGTGCCAGCAGCCCCCGGGTGGGTCAGAACATTCAGTACTTC. This codes for CASSPRVGQNIQYF. Full variable domain (rest looked up from reference TRBV9 and TRBJ2-4): DSGVTQTPKHLITATGQRVTLRCSPRSGDLSVYWYQQSLDQGLQFLIQYYNGEERAKGNILERFSAQQFPDLHSELNLSSLELGDSALYFCASSPRVGQNIQYFGAGTRLSVL.

This clone was found a few times. V is TRBV6-5 and J is TRBJ1-2; D may be TRBD1 (5 bases). CDR1 MNHEY and CDR2 SVGAGI come from the germline V gene. The CDR3 covers 12 residues. CDR3 nucleotides: TGTGCTAGTGGGGCGGCGAACTATGGCTACACCTTC. Protein product: CASGAANYGYTF.

The chain combines TRBV28 with TRBJ1-4, with D possibly matching TRBD1 (5 bases). The ends were cut back, 5 bases at V and 8 bases at J, with 9 bases in the middle. Germline lookup yields CDR1 MDHEN and CDR2 SYDVKM. This CDR3 has 12 amino acids. The CDR3 nucleotides are TGTGCCAGCAGTGTGTCAGGGGAAAAACTGTTTTTT. It yields the protein CASSVSGEKLFF.

The rearrangement uses TRBV4-3 and TRBJ2-1; 13 bases are a match to TRBD2. The CDR3 has 16 amino acids. Germline V gene sequence: CDR1 LGHNA, CDR2 YSLEER. J gave up 6 bases and V 1 base, and 3 bases lay outside the gene matches. Here the CDR3 reads CASSQVLAGGANEQFF. The CDR3 coding sequence is TGCGCCAGCAGCCAAGTACTAGCGGGAGGGGCCAATGAGCAGTTCTTC.

There are a few counts of this clone. The rearrangement links TRBV27 to TRBJ2-5, with 8 positions matching TRBD1. The J segment lost 4 bases and the V segment lost 4 bases, leaving 8 bases of the junction unmatched. Germline values: CDR1 MNHEY, CDR2 SMNVEV (reference sequence). CDR3 length: 15 amino acids. CDR3 protein: CASSYKTGAAETQYF. Here the CDR3 DNA reads TGTGCCAGCAGTTACAAGACAGGGGCCGCAGAGACCCAGTACTTC.

The chain couples TRBV7-3 to TRBJ2-3; 7 nucleotides agree with TRBD2. The V gene end was trimmed by 4 bases and the J gene end by 10 bases; junction bases not matched to a gene: 17. Germline CDR1 and CDR2: SGHTA and FQGTGA. This CDR3 has 16 residues. As DNA, the CDR3 is TGTGCCAGCAGCTCTAGCGGAGGATCACCCCTGCGCCCGCAGTATTTT. It specifies CASSSSGGSPLRPQYF. Full variable domain (rest looked up from reference TRBV7-3 and TRBJ2-3): GAGVSQTPSNKVTEKGKYVELRCDPISGHTALYWYRQSLGQGPEFLIYFQGTGAADDSGLPNDRFFAVRPEGSVSTLKIQRTERGDSAVYLCASSSSGGSPLRPQYFGPGTRLTVL.

V gene TRBV14 combines with J gene TRBJ1-3, with D perhaps TRBD1 (6 bases). CDR3 length equals 15 residues. Trimming removed 4 bases from V and 0 bases from J, with 10 bases in between. The germline gives CDR1 SGHDN, CDR2 FVKESK. The DNA for the CDR3 is TGTGCCAGCAGCCTCCGGGACACCTCTGGAAACACCATATATTTT. It encodes CASSLRDTSGNTIYF.

The chain carries TRBV28 and TRBJ1-2; TRBD1 matches 7 bases. J lost 7 bases, V lost 6 bases, and 5 bases had no gene match. Germline lookup yields CDR1 MDHEN and CDR2 SYDVKM. The CDR3 contains 12 residues. CDR3 DNA sequence: TGTGCCAGCAGGACGACAGGGCTTGGCTACACCTTC. This codes for CASRTTGLGYTF.

This clone has a handful of counts. The chain has TRBV27 and TRBJ2-3, with a weak D call TRBD1 (6 bases). Germline V CDR1 and CDR2: MNHEY, SMNVEV (reference sequence). This CDR3 is built from 13 residues. Trimming took 0 bases from V and 10 from J, leaving 11 bases between them. The CDR3 here is CASSLSAGVSQYF. The CDR3 coding sequence is TGTGCCAGCAGTTTATCCGCAGGGGTGTCGCAGTATTTT.

With respect to this clone: The germline gene is not matched at one end of the junction; a read error may be the cause. The chain links TRBV20-1 to TRBJ2-7, with TRBD2 matching 14 bases. The CDR3 is 11 amino acids. CDR1 and CDR2 from the germline V gene are DFQATT and SNEGSKA (reference sequence). The DNA for the CDR3 is TGCAGTGCTATGGGACTAGCGGGAGTAAACTTC. Translation gives CSAMGLAGVNF.

The chain is built from TRBV28 and TRBJ2-5, with D tentatively TRBD2 (5 bases). The germline V and J ends were trimmed by 3 bases and 4 bases, with 12 bases remaining between them. The germline CDR1 and CDR2 sequences are MDHEN and SYDVKM. The CDR3 spans 14 residues. Here the CDR3 reads CASSFELVGETQYF. CDR3 nucleotide sequence: TGTGCCAGCAGTTTCGAACTAGTCGGAGAGACCCAGTACTTC.

The gene calls are TRBV6-1 and TRBJ1-1; D ambiguous. CDR1 and CDR2 (germline): MNHNS, SASEGT. The V end lost 0 bases, the J end lost 8 bases, and 16 bases lay between the germline ends. CDR3 size: 15 residues. DNA for the CDR3: TGTGCCAGCAGTGAAGCCGGCGGATCCCCCAAAGAAGCTTTCTTT. Protein: CASSEAGGSPKEAFF.

V gene TRBV7-2 combines with J gene TRBJ2-5; D is perhaps TRBD2 (6 bases). V lost 0 bases and J 1 base, leaving 15 bases between the germline ends. This CDR3 has 17 amino acids. Germline CDR1 is SGHTA and CDR2 is FQGNSA. CDR3 sequence: CASSLATRAGSQETQYF. The CDR3 DNA reads TGTGCCAGCAGCTTAGCGACTAGGGCAGGGAGCCAAGAGACCCAGTACTTC.

This clone showed up just a few times. This rearrangement joins TRBV5-4 to TRBJ2-1, with TRBD1 as a possible D gene (6 bases). Germline loops: CDR1 SGHNT, CDR2 YYREEE (reference sequence). The ends were cut back, 10 bases at V and 4 bases at J, with 9 bases in the middle. The CDR3 has 11 amino acids. CDR3 DNA sequence: TGTGCCGTGAGGGGGTACAATGAGCAGTTCTTC. It codes for CAVRGYNEQFF.

The chain couples TRBV19 to TRBJ1-1; D might be TRBD1 (6 bases). V was clipped by 3 bases and J by 4 bases, with 9 bases between them. CDR1 is LNHDA and CDR2 is SQIVND in the germline V gene (reference sequence). The CDR3 runs to 13 residues. Written as DNA, the CDR3 is TGTGCCAGTAGTATGCAAGGGGGCACTGAAGCTTTCTTT. This gives the protein CASSMQGGTEAFF.

The chain carries TRBV19 and TRBJ2-2, with D tentatively TRBD2 (7 bases). The germline V gene encodes CDR1 LNHDA and CDR2 SQIVND (reference sequence). Trimming took 7 bases from V and 4 from J, leaving 13 bases between them. The CDR3 is 14 residues long. The CDR3 nucleotides read TGTGCCAGTACTAGCGGAGGGGGCACCGGGGAGCTGTTTTTT. This translates into CASTSGGGTGELFF.

V and J are TRBV28 and TRBJ2-7, with TRBD1 matching 8 bases. The CDR3 covers 15 residues. CDR1 and CDR2 (germline): MDHEN, SYDVKM. The J segment lost 5 bases and the V segment lost 5 bases, leaving 11 bases of the junction unmatched. The CDR3: CASSRGGTGPNEQYF. The CDR3 DNA sequence: TGTGCCAGCAGTAGAGGTGGGACAGGCCCAAACGAGCAGTACTTC.

This clone has just a few counts. Mismatch with germline at one junction end may stem from a read error. The chain employs TRBV7-2 and TRBJ2-7; TRBD2 agrees at 7 bases. The germline CDR1 and CDR2 sequences are SGHTA and FQGNSA. The CDR3 has 11 residues. CDR3: CASSLGREPYF. The CDR3 DNA follows: TGTGCCAGCAGCTTAGGGCGGGAGCCGTACTTC.

The chain combines TRBV6-6 with TRBJ2-7; possible D gene TRBD2, 5 bases. The CDR3 runs 11 residues. Trimming cost V 6 bases and J 5 bases, with 8 bases left between them. Germline CDR1 is MNHNY and CDR2 is SVGAGI (reference sequence). Here the CDR3 DNA reads TGTGCCAGCAGCCCGAGGGACGAGCAGTACTTC. This gives the protein CASSPRDEQYF.

This clone was counted only a few times. The V call is TRBV7-9, the J call TRBJ1-5, with 9 bases lining up with TRBD1. V shed 4 bases and J 2 bases; nucleotides not matched to a gene: 3. In germline, CDR1 is SEHNR, CDR2 FQNEAQ (reference sequence). This CDR3 has 15 residues. In DNA form, the CDR3 reads TGTGCCAGCAGCTCGACAGGGGGAGGCAATCAGCCCCAGCATTTT. Its protein product is CASSSTGGGNQPQHF.

The chain links TRBV11-2 to TRBJ2-7; 12 nucleotides match TRBD2. V trimming: 5 bases; J trimming: 0 bases; junction bases outside the gene matches: 11. Germline V gives CDR1 SGHAT, CDR2 FQNNGV. This CDR3 spans 18 amino acids. The CDR3 spells CASSARGGLAGSSYEQYF. Here the CDR3 DNA reads TGTGCCAGCAGCGCTAGAGGCGGACTAGCGGGGAGCTCCTACGAGCAGTACTTC.

Only a few counts were recorded for this clone. The chain uses TRBV28 and TRBJ2-1; a possible D gene is TRBD2 (6 bases). The CDR3 length is 15 residues. The V gene's germline CDR1 is MDHEN and CDR2 SYDVKM. V was pared by 2 bases and J by 1 base, with 9 bases between. CDR3 DNA: TGTGCCAGCAGTTTAGCGGGGAGGTCCTACAATGAGCAGTTCTTC. It encodes CASSLAGRSYNEQFF.

This sequence joins TRBV18 and TRBJ1-1; 10 bases line up with TRBD1. Germline-derived CDR1 and CDR2 are KGHSH and LQKENI. The V segment lost 5 bases and the J segment 3 bases; nucleotides outside the gene matches: 3. The length of the CDR3 is 14 residues. In nucleotides, the CDR3 is TGTGCCAGCTCAGGGACAGGGGCGGACACTGAAGCTTTCTTT. Protein product: CASSGTGADTEAFF. Together with reference TRBV18 and TRBJ1-1, the CDR3 gives the full variable domain: NAGVMQNPRHLVRRRGQEARLRCSPMKGHSHVYWYRQLPEEGLKFMVYLQKENIIDESGMPKERFSAEFPKEGPSILRIQQVVRGDSAAYFCASSGTGADTEAFFGQGTRLTVV.